These T cell receptor beta chains were read from a single sample in a study of CD8+ T cells in alopecia areata. Clones were read by immunoSEQ multiplex PCR, and TCRdb kept only the in-frame ones, dropping some. The repertoire includes some 110,000 clones, around 50% of them detected once, and 12% sits in the top ten. The source was CD8+ T cells sorted from blood, collected at week 24, from a patient treated with tofacitinib. The source is a human donor with alopecia areata. The CDR3 runs from the conserved cysteine through the conserved F or W. Each record gives: V gene, J gene, clone size, D gene, CDR3 DNA, CDR3 protein. A D gene is named only where the DNA matches it firmly. Where a row states a size, it is once, few, many or the class of an expanded clone; other rows omit it.

TRBV4-3	TRBJ2-5	.	.	TGCGCCAGCAGCCAAGATGTTGAAGAGACCCAGTACTTC	CASSQDVEETQYF
TRBV7-9	TRBJ1-5	few	.	TGTGCCAGCAGTAATAGCAATCAGCCCCAGCATTTT	CASSNSNQPQHF
TRBV2	TRBJ1-5	.	.	TGTGCCAGTTCCGAAGTGGGGATGGATCAGCCCCAGCATTTT	CASSEVGMDQPQHF
TRBV6-5	TRBJ2-5	once	.	TGTGCCACTCTGACAGCGGAGGGAGAGACCCAGTACTTC	CATLTAEGETQYF
TRBV27	TRBJ2-1	.	.	TGTGCCAGCAGTTTGAGGCCGGCTGGACTCCCATACAATGAGCAGTTCTTC	CASSLRPAGLPYNEQFF
TRBV14	TRBJ2-7	.	.	TGTGCCAGCAGCCATTCCCGGACAGCCTACGAGCAGTACTTC	CASSHSRTAYEQYF
TRBV6-5	TRBJ2-7	few	TRBD1	TGTGCCAGCAGTTACGGGACAGGTGGTTACGAGCAGTACTTC	CASSYGTGGYEQYF
TRBV6-5	TRBJ1-2	.	.	TGTGCCAGCACGTCAGGGGAGGGCTACACCTTC	CASTSGEGYTF
TRBV19	TRBJ1-5	.	.	TGTGCCAGTCACTTCGGCCCCTCGGCACAGCCCCAGCATTTT	CASHFGPSAQPQHF
TRBV7-8	TRBJ2-3	.	TRBD1	TGTGCCAGCAGCCAACCCAGGGGGCATACGCAGTATTTT	CASSQPRGHTQYF
TRBV10-2	TRBJ2-5	.	.	TGCGCCAGCAGTGATCAGGGTATTGGAGAGACCCAGTACTTC	CASSDQGIGETQYF
TRBV30	TRBJ1-1	.	TRBD1	TGTGCCAGTGACAGGGAAGCTGAAGCTTTCTTT	CASDREAEAFF
TRBV15	TRBJ2-1	.	TRBD2	TGTGCCACCAGCAGAGAGGCGGGGGCCTACAATGAGCAGTTCTTC	CATSREAGAYNEQFF
TRBV5-1	TRBJ1-1	.	.	TGCGCCAGCAGCCCGGCTCAGTTTGGGCGAAACACTGAAGCTTTCTTT	CASSPAQFGRNTEAFF
TRBV15	TRBJ2-7	.	.	TGTGCCACCAGCCTGAACCTAGAAACCTCCGAGCAGTACTTC	CATSLNLETSEQYF
TRBV27	TRBJ1-1	.	.	TGTGCCAGCAGTTTATTACAGGGTAATGTTGAAGCTTTCTTT	CASSLLQGNVEAFF
TRBV6-6	TRBJ2-7	.	.	TGTGCCAGCAGTTACTCGGCAGCCACTAGCTACGAGCAGTACTTC	CASSYSAATSYEQYF
TRBV5-1	TRBJ1-5	.	.	TGCGCCAGCAGCTTAACCACGGGGAGGGGACAGCCCCAGCATTTT	CASSLTTGRGQPQHF
TRBV11-2	TRBJ1-2	once	.	TGTGCCAGCAGCACCCAGGGTCTCGGCTACACCTTC	CASSTQGLGYTF
TRBV30	TRBJ1-2	once	.	TGTGCCTGGAGTGTACAGGGAAGTGGGTATGGCTACACCTTC	CAWSVQGSGYGYTF
TRBV27	TRBJ2-3	.	TRBD2	TGTGCCAGCAGCCCTTCAGCGGGGGCTAGCACAGATACGCAGTATTTT	CASSPSAGASTDTQYF
TRBV27	TRBJ2-7	.	TRBD1	TGTGCCAGCAGTTTAGACAGGGGTGGTTACGAGCAGTACTTC	CASSLDRGGYEQYF
TRBV4-3	TRBJ2-3	.	TRBD2	TGCGCCAGCAGCCAAGACCCTAATGAACAAGCGGGGGGGCTGGATACGCAGTATTTT	CASSQDPNEQAGGLDTQYF
TRBV5-1	TRBJ1-2	.	TRBD1	TGCGCCAGCAGTCGTGACAGGGTCCCTTTGGATGGCTACACCTTC	CASSRDRVPLDGYTF
TRBV4-3	TRBJ2-3	.	.	TGCGCCAGCAGCCAAGATCACCCAACAGATACGCAGTATTTT	CASSQDHPTDTQYF
TRBV9	TRBJ2-2	few	.	TGTGCCAGCAGCGTAGCGCTCCGCCAGGACACCGGGGAGCTGTTTTTT	CASSVALRQDTGELFF
TRBV4-1	TRBJ1-4	.	.	TGCGCCAGCAGCGGTCGACAGTCAACTAATGAAAAACTGTTTTTT	CASSGRQSTNEKLFF
TRBV9	TRBJ2-3	few	TRBD2	TGTGCCAGCAGCGTAGACCCGCACCGGGGCGGGGGGGCCACAGATACGCAGTATTTT	CASSVDPHRGGGATDTQYF
TRBV19	TRBJ1-1	few	.	TGTGCCAGTAGTTTTTGGACAGCACCGAACACTGAAGCTTTCTTT	CASSFWTAPNTEAFF
TRBV7-9	TRBJ1-1	few	TRBD1	TGTGCCAGCAGCCGGACAGGGACGAACACTGAAGCTTTCTTT	CASSRTGTNTEAFF
TRBV7-8	TRBJ2-7	.	.	TGTGCCAGCAGCTACCGACTAGACTCCTACGAGCAGTACTTC	CASSYRLDSYEQYF
TRBV6-4	TRBJ2-2	.	TRBD2	TGTGCCAGCAGTGAAACTAGCGGGGACACCGGGGAGCTGTTTTTT	CASSETSGDTGELFF
TRBV10-3	TRBJ2-1	.	.	TGTGCCATTCACGACGGGGAAGAATACAATGAGCAGTTCTTC	CAIHDGEEYNEQFF
TRBV13	TRBJ1-2	.	.	TGTGCCAGCAGCTTAGAAGCTGACGGATCGTCTAGAGGCTACACCTTC	CASSLEADGSSRGYTF
TRBV30	TRBJ2-1	.	.	TGTGCCTTTATCTCGGACAGCTACAATGAGCAGTTCTTC	CAFISDSYNEQFF
TRBV5-6	TRBJ2-3	few	.	TGTGCCAGCAGCTCCCAGGGGGATACGCAGTATTTT	CASSSQGDTQYF
TRBV5-1	TRBJ2-3	.	.	TGCGCCAGCAGCTCTCGGCAGGGGACAGATACGCAGTATTTT	CASSSRQGTDTQYF
TRBV27	TRBJ1-2	.	TRBD1	TGTGCCAGCAGTTTGGTACAGGGGGCACTCGGCTACACCTTC	CASSLVQGALGYTF
TRBV29-1	TRBJ2-5	once	.	TGCAGCGTTGAAGAAGCAGGGCAGTACTTC	CSVEEAGQYF
TRBV2	TRBJ1-1	few	.	TGTGCCAGCAGTGTTCAGGACACTGAAGCTTTCTTT	CASSVQDTEAFF
TRBV13	TRBJ1-1	.	.	TGTGCCAGCAGCCTAGACAGGAGGAACACTGAAGCTTTCTTT	CASSLDRRNTEAFF
TRBV30	TRBJ1-1	.	.	TGTGCCTGGAGTACTGACATGAACACTGAAGCTTTCTTT	CAWSTDMNTEAFF
TRBV30	TRBJ1-1	.	.	TGTGCGCTAGACAGTATGGGGAACACTGAAGCTTTCTTT	CALDSMGNTEAFF
TRBV30	TRBJ2-1	.	TRBD2	TGTGCCTGGAGTCCCGGAATAGCGGGGGGGCTGAGTGGGCAGTTCTTC	CAWSPGIAGGLSGQFF
TRBV11-2	TRBJ2-7	.	.	TGTGCCAGCAGCTTAGGTGGGACGGCATACGAGCAGTACTTC	CASSLGGTAYEQYF
TRBV5-8	TRBJ2-5	once	.	TGTGCCAGCAGCTTCCGGGAAAGCCAAGAGACCCAGTACTTC	CASSFRESQETQYF
TRBV30	TRBJ1-1	few	.	TGTGCCTGGAGTGTAGGGCAGGCTTTCTTT	CAWSVGQAFF
TRBV9	TRBJ1-2	few	.	TGTGCCAGCAGCGCCTCTCGACAGTATGGCTACACCTTC	CASSASRQYGYTF
TRBV7-2	TRBJ2-7	.	.	TGTGCCAGCAGCTTAGTGTGGTACGAGCAGTACTTC	CASSLVWYEQYF
TRBV9	TRBJ2-3	.	.	TGTGCCAGCAGCATCACAGGGCCCGATACGCAGTATTTT	CASSITGPDTQYF